A single sample is the source of the 15 T cell receptor beta chains below, sequenced in a study of T cell changes during pregnancy in multiple sclerosis. Libraries were prepared by immunoSEQ multiplex PCR; TCRdb keeps only in-frame clonotypes and omits some of them. The sample records roughly 70,000 clones, about 92% being singletons. The specimen comprised peripheral blood, sampled before pregnancy. These receptor sequences come from a female donor with multiple sclerosis, enrolled in a pregnancy study.

The chain links TRBV7-9 to TRBJ2-5, with 9 bases lining up with TRBD1. The CDR3 runs 13 residues. The germline CDR1 and CDR2 sequences are SEHNR and FQNEAQ (reference sequence). V shed 5 bases and J 5 bases; nucleotides not matched to a gene: 3. CDR3 coding DNA: TGTGCCAGCAGCCTAGGACAGGGGGAGACCCAGTACTTC. Protein sequence: CASSLGQGETQYF.

V and J are TRBV29-1 and TRBJ2-2; D uncertain. This CDR3 contains 15 residues. V lost 0 bases and J lost 1, with 9 bases in between. Germline V gene data show CDR1 as SQVTM and CDR2 as ANQGSEA. The CDR3 DNA is TGCAGCGTTGAAGATGGGCGCTTGAACACCGGGGAGCTGTTTTTT. As protein: CSVEDGRLNTGELFF.

CDR3 DNA: TGCGCCAGCAGCCAGCTAGCGGGAGGTCAAGAGACCCAGTACTTC. Translated: CASSQLAGGQETQYF. The V call is TRBV4-1, the J call TRBJ2-5, with TRBD2 matching over 11 bases. The CDR3 sequence is 15 residues long. J lost 2 bases, V lost 3 bases, and 2 bases had no gene match. Per germline, CDR1 MGHRA and CDR2 YSYEKL.

The chain carries TRBV7-6 and TRBJ2-5; 7 bases map to TRBD1. CDR1 and CDR2 from the germline V gene are SGHVS and FNYEAQ. V shed 10 bases, J shed 1 base, and the junction held 3 bases outside the gene matches. This CDR3 region has 12 residues. The CDR3 reads CAIRDSQETQYF. CDR3 DNA sequence: TGTGCCATCCGGGACAGCCAAGAGACCCAGTACTTC.

The rearrangement uses TRBV15 and TRBJ2-1, with 8 nucleotides matching TRBD2. Losses at the gene ends were 0 bases for V and 8 bases for J; bases not matched to a gene: 6. Germline V gives CDR1 LNHNV, CDR2 YYDKDF (reference sequence). The CDR3 loop spans 15 amino acids. The CDR3 region has the DNA TGTGCCACCAGCAGAGATAACGGGAGGGTGGATGAGCAGTTCTTC. Encoded protein: CATSRDNGRVDEQFF.

The V gene is TRBV7-6, the J gene TRBJ2-5; 12 bases are a match to TRBD2. Germline loops: CDR1 SGHVS, CDR2 FNYEAQ. This CDR3 comprises 17 residues. V dropped 5 bases and J dropped 3; count of bases not matched to a gene: 10. In DNA, the CDR3 is TGTGCCAGCAGCCTAACAAACCGACTAGCGGGGGAAGAGACCCAGTACTTC. It specifies CASSLTNRLAGEETQYF.

The V and J genes are TRBV30 and TRBJ1-2; TRBD1 might be the D (6 bases). V shed 2 bases and J shed 7 bases, with 14 bases lying between them. CDR3 length: 13 residues. CDR1 GTSNPN and CDR2 SVGIG come from the germline V gene (reference sequence). This CDR3 reads CAWSYTGTSGYTF. In DNA, the CDR3 is TGTGCCTGGAGTTACACCGGGACATCTGGCTACACCTTC. The variable domain in full, completed from reference TRBV30 and TRBJ1-2, reads SQTIHQWPATLVQPVGSPLSLECTVEGTSNPNLYWYRQAAGRGLQLLFYSVGIGQISSEVPQNLSASRPQDRQFILSSKKLLLSDSGFYLCAWSYTGTSGYTFGSGTRLTVV.

This clone was seen a handful of times. This sequence joins TRBV28 and TRBJ1-1; D call uncertain. The CDR3 covers 13 residues. Germline V gives CDR1 MDHEN, CDR2 SYDVKM. The germline V and J ends were trimmed by 2 bases and 7 bases, with 11 bases remaining between them. The CDR3 loop is CASSLAGSLEAFF. The CDR3 bases are TGTGCCAGCAGTTTAGCAGGAAGTCTTGAAGCTTTCTTT.

The chain has TRBV29-1 and TRBJ2-1, with TRBD1 matching over 8 bases. Germline V CDR1 and CDR2: SQVTM, ANQGSEA. This CDR3 has 12 amino acids. Trimming at V came to 7 bases and at J to 12 bases, leaving 11 bases not matched to a gene. CDR3 protein: CSASTGAGGQFF. The DNA of the CDR3 is TGCAGCGCTTCGACAGGGGCTGGTGGGCAGTTCTTC.

The V gene is TRBV5-4, the J gene TRBJ1-4, with D maybe TRBD1 (5 bases). The CDR3 runs 15 residues. Germline assignment: CDR1 SGHNT and CDR2 YYREEE (reference sequence). V lost 2 bases and J 7 bases, leaving 15 bases between the germline ends. CDR3 in amino acids: CASSFSGGSGEKLFF. CDR3 sequence (DNA): TGTGCCAGCAGCTTCTCGGGGGGATCGGGTGAAAAACTGTTTTTT.

V and J are TRBV5-4 and TRBJ2-7, with 7 bases lining up with TRBD2. The CDR3 is 14 residues long. The J segment lost 3 bases and the V segment lost 3 bases, leaving 6 bases of the junction unmatched. Germline lookup yields CDR1 SGHNT and CDR2 YYREEE (reference sequence). The chain's CDR3 is CASSSGTNDYEQYF. CDR3 coding DNA: TGTGCCAGCAGCTCTGGGACTAACGACTACGAGCAGTACTTC.

Only one count was recorded for this clone. V and J are TRBV15 and TRBJ2-5; 9 nucleotides align to TRBD1. V trimming: 0 bases; J trimming: 3 bases; junction bases outside the gene matches: 5. This CDR3 has 16 amino acids. Germline-derived CDR1 and CDR2 are LNHNV and YYDKDF (reference sequence). The CDR3 nucleotides read TGTGCCACCAGCAGAGATGGGGGACAGGGAAAAGAGACCCAGTACTTC. This encodes CATSRDGGQGKETQYF.

This clone was recorded once. The gene calls are TRBV4-3 and TRBJ2-5; D uncertain. This CDR3 is 14 amino acids long. V was shortened by 3 bases and J by 4 bases, with 12 bases between the two germline ends. Looked up from germline, CDR1 is LGHNA and CDR2 is YSLEER. The CDR3 DNA reads as TGCGCCAGCAGCCAGAACGGCGAGGTAGAGACCCAGTACTTC. It is translated as CASSQNGEVETQYF.

The CDR3 bases are TGTGCCACCAGCAGAGAAGAGGGACTAACTTTAGGAGAGCAGTACTTC. Translating it yields CATSREEGLTLGEQYF. The chain links TRBV15 to TRBJ2-7; 7 bases are shared with TRBD2. Germline values: CDR1 LNHNV, CDR2 YYDKDF (reference sequence). CDR3 size: 16 residues. The junction had 12 bases not matched to a gene; V was cut back by 0 bases and J by 7 bases.

V is TRBV7-9 and J is TRBJ2-7; 8 nucleotides agree with TRBD2. The length of the CDR3 is 14 residues. CDR1 and CDR2 (germline): SEHNR, FQNEAQ (reference sequence). V lost 3 bases and J lost 5; bases outside the gene matches: 6. Written as DNA, the CDR3 is TGTGCCAGCAGCTTGCTAGCGGGTAGGGACGAGCAGTACTTC. Translated, it gives CASSLLAGRDEQYF.